This passage covers 29 T cell receptor beta chains from one sample sequenced in a study of blood T cell repertoires in COVID-19. The assay was immunoSEQ multiplex PCR, and TCRdb's table has in-frame clones only and misses some. The sample lists some 130,000 clones, 80% to 90% occurring once. Sequencing was carried out using peripheral blood. The receptor source for this set is a woman aged 55-75 years with acute or convalescent COVID-19.

In this sample, this clone turned up once. DNA of the CDR3: TGTGCCAGCAGATCACTAGGGGGTGAGCAGTTCTTC. As protein: CASRSLGGEQFF. V usage is TRBV7-9 and J usage is TRBJ2-1, with D possibly being TRBD1 (6 bases). Per the germline V gene, CDR1 is SEHNR and CDR2 is FQNEAQ (reference sequence). V was shortened by 6 bases and J by 9 bases, with 12 bases between the two germline ends. The CDR3 sequence is 12 residues long.

This chain joins TRBV11-3 and TRBJ1-2, with no clear D. This CDR3 has 15 amino acids. The germline gives CDR1 SGHNT, CDR2 YENEEA. Trimming took off 5 bases at V and 3 bases at J, with 16 bases between the two ends. The CDR3 is CASSGVGGRDYGYTF. The CDR3 DNA is TGTGCCAGCAGCGGCGTGGGAGGACGTGACTATGGCTACACCTTC.

In this sample, this clone turned up many times. The chain carries TRBV5-1 and TRBJ2-5, with 9 bases that match TRBD1. This CDR3 has 13 amino acids. Germline CDR1 SGHRS, CDR2 YFSETQ. V trimming: 0 bases; J trimming: 6 bases; junction bases outside the gene matches: 0. CDR3 sequence reads: CASSLDRGQTQYF. As DNA, the CDR3 is TGCGCCAGCAGCTTGGACAGGGGGCAGACCCAGTACTTC. Based on the CDR3 plus reference TRBV5-1 and TRBJ2-5, the full variable domain is KAGVTQTPRYLIKTRGQQVTLSCSPISGHRSVSWYQQTPGQGLQFLFEYFSETQRNKGNFPGRFSGRQFSNSRSEMNVSTLELGDSALYLCASSLDRGQTQYFGPGTRLLVL.

J is TRBJ2-7 and V is TRBV18; D is uncertain. The V gene's germline CDR1 is KGHSH and CDR2 LQKENI. V shed 1 base and J shed 6 bases, with 10 bases lying between them. The CDR3 is made up of 13 amino acids. CDR3 loop: CASSPLRYGEQYV. In nucleotides, the CDR3 is TGTGCCAGCTCACCACTCAGGTATGGCGAGCAGTACGTC.

The gene calls are TRBV6-9 and TRBJ1-5; D is possibly TRBD1 (6 bases). Trimming left V 0 bases short and J 0 bases short, with 24 bases between. The CDR3 covers 21 residues. CDR1 is MNHGY, CDR2 SVAAGI, per germline. Here the CDR3 DNA reads TGTGCCAGCAGTTATTCGAAGAAACAGCATCTAGGGGGTTTTAGCAATCAGCCCCAGCATTTT. Protein sequence: CASSYSKKQHLGGFSNQPQHF.

This chain links TRBV15 with TRBJ2-1, with D perhaps matching TRBD1 (6 bases). The length of the CDR3 is 15 residues. Germline V CDR1 and CDR2: LNHNV, YYDKDF (reference sequence). V was clipped by 9 bases and J by 4 bases, with 19 bases between them. The CDR3 region is CATGAARGFYNEQFF. Here the CDR3 DNA reads TGTGCCACGGGGGCGGCTAGGGGGTTTTACAATGAGCAGTTCTTC.

V is TRBV7-9 and J is TRBJ2-2, with 11 bases fitting TRBD1. Unmatched junction bases numbered 8, after V lost 4 bases and J lost 7 bases. Per the germline V gene, CDR1 is SEHNR and CDR2 is FQNEAQ (reference sequence). The CDR3 has 16 residues. The CDR3 reads CASSSRTGGKGGELFF. CDR3 DNA: TGTGCCAGCAGCTCAAGGACAGGGGGCAAGGGCGGGGAGCTGTTTTTT.

The J gene is TRBJ1-2, the V gene TRBV28; the match to TRBD1 covers 9 bases. J gave up 4 bases and V 9 bases, and 0 bases lay outside the gene matches. The CDR3 has 11 residues. Germline assignment: CDR1 MDHEN and CDR2 SYDVKM. The CDR3 DNA sequence: TGTGCCAGGACAGGGGGCTATGGCTACACCTTC. Translating it yields CARTGGYGYTF.

The chain couples TRBV14 to TRBJ2-2; D unresolved. V shed 1 base and J shed 4 bases, with 13 bases lying between them. CDR1 and CDR2 (germline): SGHDN, FVKESK. This CDR3 spans 16 amino acids. For the CDR3, the DNA is TGTGCCAGCAGCCAAGGTTTGGTGTGGAGCACCGGGGAGCTGTTTTTT. As protein: CASSQGLVWSTGELFF.

This clone occurred once. V gene TRBV10-2 combines with J gene TRBJ1-2; 9 bases line up with TRBD1. CDR3 length: 15 amino acids. Germline CDR1 and CDR2: WSHSY and SAAADI. The V segment lost 6 bases and the J segment 0 bases; nucleotides outside the gene matches: 5. The CDR3 nucleotides are TGCGCCAGCAGGGAGGGACAGGGCTCTAACTATGGCTACACCTTC. Translated: CASREGQGSNYGYTF.

The chain has TRBV6-1 and TRBJ2-7; tentatively, D is TRBD1 (6 bases). V lost 0 bases and J 4 bases, leaving 22 bases between the germline ends. This CDR3 comprises 18 residues. CDR1 MNHNS and CDR2 SASEGT come from the germline V gene. The CDR3 coding sequence is TGTGCCAGCAGTGAAGCAAGGGGGAGCATTTCCAGACTTTACGAGCAGTACTTC. As protein: CASSEARGSISRLYEQYF.

DNA of the CDR3: TGTGCCAGCAGCTTAAGCTGGGGACAGGGTTTCGGAGGTGAGCAGTTCTTC. Residues: CASSLSWGQGFGGEQFF. The chain links TRBV7-8 to TRBJ2-1, with TRBD1 matching 9 bases. Germline V gives CDR1 SGHVS, CDR2 FQNEAQ. Trimming at V came to 2 bases and at J to 9 bases, leaving 14 bases not matched to a gene. CDR3 length equals 17 residues.

The chain carries TRBV19 and TRBJ2-7; 8 positions match TRBD1. Looked up from germline, CDR1 is LNHDA and CDR2 is SQIVND (reference sequence). The CDR3 extends over 15 amino acids. Losses at the gene ends were 5 bases for V and 2 bases for J; bases not matched to a gene: 8. For the CDR3, the DNA is TGTGCCAGTAGTGCCCGGGACAGGAAAACCTACGAGCAGTACTTC. Translated, it gives CASSARDRKTYEQYF.

The chain recombines TRBV2 with TRBJ1-2; 8 bases are a match to TRBD1. Germline CDR1 and CDR2: SNHLY and FYNNEI. The ends lost 9 bases at V and 2 bases at J; junction bases unmatched: 5. CDR3 length: 13 amino acids. The DNA for the CDR3 is TGTGCCAGTAGCCGGGACAGGAACTATGGCTACACCTTC. This encodes CASSRDRNYGYTF.

The V call is TRBV5-5, the J call TRBJ1-1; D ambiguous. The ends were cut back, 0 bases at V and 6 bases at J, with 15 bases in the middle. CDR1 and CDR2 from the germline V gene are SGHKS and YYEKEE (reference sequence). CDR3 size: 15 residues. CDR3 loop: CASSLGVGGQSEAFF. The CDR3 nucleotides read TGTGCCAGCAGCTTGGGGGTGGGAGGGCAGTCTGAAGCTTTCTTT.

The rearrangement uses TRBV3-1 (or the pseudogene TRBV3-2) and TRBJ2-6, with 8 bases matching TRBD1. The CDR3 totals 15 residues. Germline lookup yields CDR1 LGHDT and CDR2 YNNKEL (reference sequence). V trimming: 4 bases; J trimming: 1 base; junction bases outside the gene matches: 0. The CDR3 sequence: CASSRQGSGANVLTF. The CDR3 coding sequence is TGTGCCAGCAGCCGACAGGGGTCTGGGGCCAACGTCCTGACTTTC.

This sequence joins TRBV10-1 and TRBJ1-1; 7 bases are a match to TRBD1. The junction had 7 bases not matched to a gene; V was cut back by 8 bases and J by 7 bases. This CDR3 is 12 amino acids long. Germline V CDR1 and CDR2: WNHNN, SYGVQD (reference sequence). This CDR3 is CASGGQVGEAFF. The CDR3 region has the DNA TGCGCCAGCGGTGGACAGGTCGGTGAAGCTTTCTTT.

J is TRBJ1-1 and V is TRBV3-1 (or the pseudogene TRBV3-2), with a possible D match to TRBD1 (5 bases). Per germline, CDR1 LGHDT and CDR2 YNNKEL (reference sequence). The CDR3 sequence is 15 residues long. The ends were cut back, 3 bases at V and 4 bases at J, with 15 bases in the middle. The CDR3 bases are TGTGCCAGCAGCCAGGGGGGGAGCGTGACCACTGAAGCTTTCTTT. The encoded protein is CASSQGGSVTTEAFF.

The V call is TRBV5-1, the J call TRBJ2-3; 12 bases agree with TRBD2. The germline V gene encodes CDR1 SGHRS and CDR2 YFSETQ. The CDR3 is 15 amino acids. V lost 3 bases, J lost 9 bases, and 8 bases stayed unmatched. The CDR3 region is CASSSLAGGPQTQYF. CDR3 nucleotide sequence: TGCGCCAGCAGCTCTCTAGCGGGAGGGCCTCAGACGCAGTATTTT.

This clone was recorded once. V usage is TRBV29-1 and J usage is TRBJ2-1; 7 nucleotides agree with TRBD2. CDR1 is SQVTM and CDR2 is ANQGSEA in the germline V gene. This CDR3 spans 18 amino acids. Trimming at V came to 3 bases and at J to 5 bases, leaving 19 bases not matched to a gene. CDR3 sequence reads: CSVDMRQTSKLSNNEQFF. The CDR3 nucleotides are TGCAGCGTTGATATGCGGCAGACTAGCAAGCTTAGCAACAATGAGCAGTTCTTC.

The genes are TRBV27 and TRBJ2-1, with 12 bases identical to TRBD1. This CDR3 is built from 16 residues. CDR1 is MNHEY, CDR2 SMNVEV, per germline (reference sequence). V lost 5 bases, J lost 7 bases, and 9 bases stayed unmatched. This CDR3 is CASSRPGQGAYNEQFF. DNA for the CDR3: TGTGCCAGCAGTAGACCGGGACAGGGGGCTTATAATGAGCAGTTCTTC.

The chain employs TRBV19 and TRBJ1-5; maybe TRBD1 (5 bases). This CDR3 has 13 amino acids. V lost 7 bases, J lost 7 bases, and 14 bases lay in between. From germline, CDR1 is LNHDA and CDR2 SQIVND (reference sequence). Written as DNA, the CDR3 is TGTGCCAGTAAGGGCGGGGCAGGGCAGCCCCAGCATTTT. This codes for CASKGGAGQPQHF.

With respect to this clone: Within the sample, other DNA sequences also encode this same CDR3. J is TRBJ2-7 and V is TRBV15; 10 bases map to TRBD1. V shed 3 bases, J shed 4 bases, and the junction held 0 bases outside the gene matches. The V gene's germline CDR1 is LNHNV and CDR2 YYDKDF (reference sequence). The CDR3 consists of 13 residues. The CDR3 spells CATSRDRGYEQYF. CDR3 sequence (DNA): TGTGCCACCAGCAGGGACAGGGGGTACGAGCAGTACTTC.

The chain links TRBV7-3 to TRBJ2-3; 7 nucleotides align to TRBD2. Losses at the gene ends were 0 bases for V and 6 bases for J; bases not matched to a gene: 6. Germline CDR1 and CDR2: SGHTA and FQGTGA. The CDR3 extends over 15 amino acids. This CDR3 is CASSLTLGGSDTQYF. In nucleotides, the CDR3 is TGTGCCAGCAGCTTAACGTTGGGAGGGTCGGATACGCAGTATTTT.

This chain connects TRBV28 to TRBJ1-3, with D perhaps TRBD1 (6 bases). V gave up 2 bases and J gave up 2 bases, with 7 bases separating them. Germline V CDR1 and CDR2: MDHEN, SYDVKM. The CDR3 sequence is 14 residues long. CDR3 region: CASSLAGAGNTIYF. The CDR3 nucleotides read TGTGCCAGCAGTTTAGCAGGGGCTGGAAACACCATATATTTT. The whole variable domain, remainder taken from reference TRBV28 and TRBJ1-3, is DVKVTQSSRYLVKRTGEKVFLECVQDMDHENMFWYRQDPGLGLRLIYFSYDVKMKEKGDIPEGYSVSREKKERFSLILESASTNQTSMYLCASSLAGAGNTIYFGEGSWLTVV.

The rearrangement links TRBV29-1 to TRBJ1-2; 8 bases fit TRBD1. The CDR3 is made up of 14 amino acids. J was trimmed by 3 bases and V by 0 bases; bases with no gene match: 3. Germline loops: CDR1 SQVTM, CDR2 ANQGSEA. The CDR3 region is CSVEETGGYYGYTF. CDR3 nucleotide sequence: TGCAGCGTTGAAGAAACAGGGGGGTACTATGGCTACACCTTC.

The V gene is TRBV29-1, the J gene TRBJ2-5; no reliable D call. This CDR3 contains 13 residues. Germline V CDR1 and CDR2: SQVTM, ANQGSEA. V lost 3 bases and J 2 bases, leaving 10 bases between the germline ends. In nucleotides, the CDR3 is TGCAGCGTTGATTGGGCTTCACAAGAGACCCAGTACTTC. Protein product: CSVDWASQETQYF.

V is TRBV5-1 and J is TRBJ1-1; D is possibly TRBD1 (6 bases). V was cut by 2 bases and J by 1 base, with 12 bases left in between. CDR1 and CDR2 from the germline V gene are SGHRS and YFSETQ. The CDR3 consists of 15 residues. This CDR3 is CASSLLIQGNTEAFF. Here the CDR3 DNA reads TGCGCCAGCAGCTTACTTATACAGGGGAACACTGAAGCTTTCTTT.

The V and J genes are TRBV12-3 or TRBV12-4 and TRBJ1-2; D is perhaps TRBD1 (5 bases). The CDR3 extends over 13 amino acids. Trimming pared 3 bases from V and 3 bases from J, leaving 8 bases between. The CDR3 spells CASSFDSDYGYTF. For the CDR3, the DNA is TGTGCCAGCAGTTTCGACAGCGACTATGGCTACACCTTC.